These 26 T cell receptor beta chains were all obtained from the same sample, sequenced in a study of blood T cell repertoires in COVID-19 (dated by TCRdb to 2018 to 2020). Library preparation used the immunoSEQ multiplex PCR assay. TCRdb obtained this table from immuneACCESS and retained in-frame rearrangements with V and J assigned. These tables miss some clones; where compared with another copy, unresolved V genes account for less than half of the shortfall, and the remainder is unexplained. Present in this sample are tens of thousands of clones, roughly 76% of which were seen just once. Under 30% of the sample is in the top ten clones. Sample: peripheral blood. These receptor sequences come from a woman at least 80 years old with active or convalescent COVID-19.

The chain combines TRBV21-1 with TRBJ1-1. TRBV21-1 is recorded as a pseudogene. The CDR3 is 15 amino acids. CDR3 protein: CASSPGRAGNTEAFF. DNA of the CDR3: TGTGCCAGCAGCCCTGGGAGAGCGGGAAACACTGAAGCTTTCTTT.

The CDR3 DNA reads as TGTGCCAGCAGCTTGGATCTGGAGACCCAGTACTTC. It yields the protein CASSLDLETQYF. The genes are TRBV5-4 and TRBJ2-5, with D unclear. Germline assignment: CDR1 SGHNT and CDR2 YYREEE (reference sequence). The V gene lost 0 bases and the J gene lost 5 bases, with 5 bases spanning the gap. The CDR3 totals 12 residues.

This clone was seen more than once but under ten times. This chain uses TRBV4-3 with TRBJ2-7; TRBD2 agrees at 12 bases. CDR1 is LGHNA and CDR2 is YSLEER in the germline V gene. Germline trimming cut 4 bases from V and 2 bases from J; bases unmatched to any gene: 3. CDR3 length: 15 residues. The CDR3 sequence is CASSPTSGGPYEQYF. CDR3 DNA sequence: TGCGCCAGCAGCCCGACTAGCGGGGGACCCTACGAGCAGTACTTC.

This chain connects TRBV6-2 or TRBV6-3 to TRBJ1-2; D uncertain. Trimming left V 4 bases short and J 2 bases short, with 14 bases between. CDR1 is MNHEY and CDR2 is SVGEGT in the germline V gene. The CDR3 extends over 15 amino acids. CDR3 coding DNA: TGTGCCAGCAGTTCCTTCAGGTCTTCAAACTATGGCTACACCTTC. Translation gives CASSSFRSSNYGYTF.

This clone was observed once. The chain has TRBV10-1 and TRBJ1-3; tentative D call: TRBD1 (5 bases). In germline, CDR1 is WNHNN, CDR2 SYGVQD (reference sequence). CDR3 length: 16 residues. Trimming left V 4 bases short and J 0 bases short, with 13 bases between. DNA for the CDR3: TGCGCCAGCAGTGCGGGACTGTGGAGCTCTGGAAACACCATATATTTT. Protein sequence: CASSAGLWSSGNTIYF.

V is TRBV29-1 and J is TRBJ2-5; 11 bases map to TRBD2. Germline loops: CDR1 SQVTM, CDR2 ANQGSEA. The V gene end was trimmed by 3 bases and the J gene end by 2 bases; junction bases not matched to a gene: 5. This CDR3 has 15 amino acids. The CDR3 loop is CSVEPLAGGQETQYF. In DNA, the CDR3 is TGCAGCGTTGAGCCCCTAGCGGGGGGTCAAGAGACCCAGTACTTC.

The chain has TRBV7-9 and TRBJ1-6; D remains unclear. V lost 5 bases and J 2 bases, leaving 16 bases between the germline ends. Germline V gene data show CDR1 as SEHNR and CDR2 as FQNEAQ (reference sequence). This CDR3 is 17 amino acids long. The CDR3 sequence is CASSPGEWETYNSPLHF. The CDR3 region has the DNA TGTGCCAGCAGCCCCGGGGAGTGGGAAACCTATAATTCACCCCTCCACTTT.

This clone showed up many times. This sequence joins TRBV5-5 and TRBJ1-2, with D possibly being TRBD1 (6 bases). The germline V gene encodes CDR1 SGHKS and CDR2 YYEKEE (reference sequence). This CDR3 contains 13 residues. Trimming took off 3 bases at V and 4 bases at J, with 10 bases between the two ends. The CDR3 coding sequence is TGTGCCAGCAGCTGGGACATCAGCTATGGCTACACCTTC. It translates to CASSWDISYGYTF.

V and J are TRBV14 and TRBJ2-1; D perhaps matches TRBD1 (5 bases). Per the germline V gene, CDR1 is SGHDN and CDR2 is FVKESK. The CDR3 totals 15 residues. The ends were cut back, 1 base at V and 4 bases at J, with 11 bases in the middle. CDR3 region: CASSQGWQGYNEQFF. The DNA for the CDR3 is TGTGCCAGCAGCCAAGGATGGCAGGGATACAATGAGCAGTTCTTC.

The J gene is TRBJ2-1, the V gene TRBV3-1 (or the pseudogene TRBV3-2), with D tentatively TRBD2 (6 bases). This CDR3 spans 15 amino acids. V was trimmed by 2 bases and J by 8 bases, leaving 16 bases between them. Germline CDR1 and CDR2: LGHDT and YNNKEL (reference sequence). CDR3 nucleotides: TGTGCCAGCAGCCAAAAGAGCGGGCAGTCCCATGAGCAGTTCTTC. Translating gives CASSQKSGQSHEQFF.

This clone was recorded only once. Here the CDR3 reads CASSSSSSLDTQYF. The CDR3 DNA is TGTGCCAGCAGCTCTTCATCTAGTTTGGATACGCAGTATTTT. The gene calls are TRBV11-1 and TRBJ2-3, with unresolved D. The CDR3 runs 14 residues. V was clipped by 4 bases and J by 6 bases, with 14 bases between them. The germline gives CDR1 SGHAT, CDR2 FQDESV (reference sequence).

As DNA, the CDR3 is TGTGCCATCCTCCCGTCAGGGGGGAGTGGCGGGGAGCTGTTTTTT. Its translation: CAILPSGGSGGELFF. This chain connects TRBV6-4 to TRBJ2-2, with D perhaps TRBD1 (7 bases). Germline values: CDR1 MRHNA, CDR2 SNTAGT. With 10 bases removed from V and 7 bases from J, the gap between germline ends came to 22 bases. The CDR3 is 15 amino acids.

In nucleotides, the CDR3 is TGTGCCAGCAGTAGCGGGGGGATTCAAGAGACCCAGTACTTC. The encoded protein is CASSSGGIQETQYF. The chain employs TRBV11-2 and TRBJ2-5, with 10 bases aligning to TRBD2. This CDR3 has 14 residues. Germline values: CDR1 SGHAT, CDR2 FQNNGV. The junction had 3 bases not matched to a gene; V was cut back by 6 bases and J by 2 bases.

The chain employs TRBV7-9 and TRBJ1-4; the D gene is possibly TRBD1 (5 bases). Trimming took 5 bases from V and 0 from J, leaving 16 bases between them. The CDR3 sequence is 17 residues long. Germline lookup yields CDR1 SEHNR and CDR2 FQNEAQ (reference sequence). The CDR3, as DNA: TGTGCCAGCAGCCCATGGGGGGGTTCCGCAACTAATGAAAAACTGTTTTTT. This codes for CASSPWGGSATNEKLFF.

The chain joins TRBV7-2 to TRBJ1-3; D call uncertain. Trimming shortened V by 1 base and J by 4 bases, and 14 bases separated the two germline ends. Germline V gene lookup returns CDR1 SGHTA and CDR2 FQGNSA. This CDR3 has 16 amino acids. The CDR3 nucleotides read TGTGCCAGCAGCTTAGATCCCGGAGGTTCGGGAAACACCATATATTTT. Translating it yields CASSLDPGGSGNTIYF.

The J gene is TRBJ2-5, the V gene TRBV15; 8 nucleotides match TRBD1. V gave up 5 bases and J gave up 3 bases; unmatched junction bases: 5. CDR3 size: 14 residues. The germline CDR1 and CDR2 sequences are LNHNV and YYDKDF (reference sequence). DNA for the CDR3: TGTGCCACCAGCGTCCAGGACAGGGAAGAGACCCAGTACTTC. Translating it yields CATSVQDREETQYF.

The chain employs TRBV6-6 and TRBJ1-3; D gene ambiguous. V was trimmed by 9 bases and J by 0 bases, leaving 15 bases between them. This CDR3 has 15 residues. Germline lookup yields CDR1 MNHNY and CDR2 SVGAGI (reference sequence). CDR3 protein: CASMTSRVSGNTIYF. The CDR3 DNA reads as TGTGCCAGTATGACCTCGAGGGTCTCTGGAAACACCATATATTTT.

V gene TRBV6-5 combines with J gene TRBJ2-1; D may be TRBD2 (5 bases). The V gene lost 4 bases and the J gene lost 2 bases, with 12 bases spanning the gap. The germline CDR1 and CDR2 sequences are MNHEY and SVGAGI. The CDR3 has 15 residues. The CDR3 protein is CASSLRGSAYNEQFF. CDR3 coding DNA: TGTGCCAGCAGTTTGAGAGGGTCTGCCTACAATGAGCAGTTCTTC.

The chain joins TRBV4-3 to TRBJ2-6; TRBD1 aligns across 12 bases. The CDR3 extends over 17 amino acids. The V segment lost 6 bases and the J segment 6 bases; nucleotides outside the gene matches: 9. CDR1 and CDR2 from the germline V gene are LGHNA and YSLEER. CDR3 in DNA: TGCGCCAGCAGAAAAAGGGACAGGGGGCCCGAGGCCAACGTCCTGACTTTC. It is translated as CASRKRDRGPEANVLTF.

The rearrangement links TRBV7-2 to TRBJ1-6; 8 positions match TRBD1. Per the germline V gene, CDR1 is SGHTA and CDR2 is FQGNSA. After removal of 5 bases from V and 16 bases from J, the junction contained 13 bases not matched to a gene. The CDR3 extends over 14 amino acids. The CDR3 bases are TGTGCCAGCAGCCCACGTGCAGGGGGCGAGGAGCTCCACTTT. Amino acid sequence: CASSPRAGGEELHF.

This clone was seen many times. The chain carries TRBV4-1 and TRBJ1-1; perhaps TRBD1 as D (5 bases). The CDR3 has 19 residues. Germline CDR1 reads MGHRA; CDR2 reads YSYEKL. Trimming cost V 0 bases and J 1 base, with 21 bases left between them. The DNA of the CDR3 is TGCGCCAGCAGCCAAGACCCGGGACGGGAAGCTAGCGCGAACACTGAAGCTTTCTTT. Amino acids: CASSQDPGREASANTEAFF.

This clone was detected only a few times. The chain has TRBV12-3 or TRBV12-4 and TRBJ1-1, with D perhaps TRBD1 (6 bases). CDR3 length: 13 amino acids. The ends were cut back, 3 bases at V and 6 bases at J, with 11 bases in the middle. The CDR3 DNA reads as TGTGCCAGCAGTTTGCGGGGGCAGGCTGAAGCTTTCTTT. Its translation is CASSLRGQAEAFF.

In its sample, this clone was seen a few times. The chain joins TRBV27 to TRBJ2-2, with D possibly matching TRBD1 (5 bases). Germline loops: CDR1 MNHEY, CDR2 SMNVEV (reference sequence). This CDR3 region has 12 residues. The germline V and J ends were trimmed by 5 bases and 7 bases, with 8 bases remaining between them. CDR3 sequence (DNA): TGTGCCAGCAGTACCAGGGTCGGGGAGCTGTTTTTT. Translation: CASSTRVGELFF.

The chain couples TRBV5-4 to TRBJ2-5, with 12 bases identical to TRBD2. The V and J ends lost 5 bases and 5 bases, in that order; junction bases with no gene match: 13. The CDR3 is 17 amino acids. CDR1 and CDR2 (germline): SGHNT, YYREEE (reference sequence). The CDR3 coding sequence is TGTGCCAGCAGTTCGGAACTAGCGGGGGGTACTCTGGAGACCCAGTACTTC. It yields the protein CASSSELAGGTLETQYF.

The CDR3 reads CASSHWEGPGNTIYF. DNA for the CDR3: TGTGCCAGCAGTCACTGGGAGGGGCCCGGAAACACCATATATTTT. The J gene is TRBJ1-3, the V gene TRBV7-9; possibly TRBD1 for D (5 bases). The germline V gene encodes CDR1 SEHNR and CDR2 FQNEAQ (reference sequence). The CDR3 has 15 residues. Trimming pared 6 bases from V and 4 bases from J, leaving 16 bases between.

The chain has TRBV7-9 and TRBJ1-2; D is possibly TRBD1 (5 bases). This CDR3 is 14 amino acids long. Trimming left V 5 bases short and J 3 bases short, with 13 bases between. CDR1 SEHNR and CDR2 FQNEAQ come from the germline V gene (reference sequence). The CDR3 sequence: CASSREGGDYGYTF. In DNA form, the CDR3 reads TGTGCCAGCAGCCGCGAGGGAGGGGACTATGGCTACACCTTC.